This TCR beta chain derives from a study of cytomegalovirus exposure and HLA in healthy donors. Study-level results: Later analysis indicated greater clonal expansion among HLA-associated TCR beta chains than among equally common other chains. The authors reported that TCR beta sequences could predict HLA-A and HLA-B alleles. These predictions were accurate for most subjects in the first cohort.

Germline-derived CDR1 and CDR2 are MNHNY and SVGAGI (reference sequence). CDR3 length: 12 amino acids. The V end lost 6 bases, the J end lost 3 bases, and 9 bases lay between the germline ends. Concerning this clone: Its antigen is currently unknown.

The primer mix had 60 Vbeta and 13 Jbeta primers. In the original workflow: Later analysis identified 80 million to 85 million unique TCR beta chains, some 10 million shared. Using immunoSEQ multiplex PCR, the repertoire was profiled, and TCRdb retains in-frame clones only, with some absent. That table furnishes V, J and clone size, whereas the DNA furnished D and trimming. Here the sample spans roughly 61,000 clones, 89% being singletons. The source of this sequence is a man under 40 in good health and CMV-seropositive. Sequencing was carried out using PBMCs. The rearrangement joins TRBV6-6 to TRBJ2-7; tentatively, D is TRBD1 (6 bases). The CDR3 DNA reads as TGTGCCAGCAGACGGGACAACTACGAGCAGTACTTC. This sequence encodes CASRRDNYEQYF.